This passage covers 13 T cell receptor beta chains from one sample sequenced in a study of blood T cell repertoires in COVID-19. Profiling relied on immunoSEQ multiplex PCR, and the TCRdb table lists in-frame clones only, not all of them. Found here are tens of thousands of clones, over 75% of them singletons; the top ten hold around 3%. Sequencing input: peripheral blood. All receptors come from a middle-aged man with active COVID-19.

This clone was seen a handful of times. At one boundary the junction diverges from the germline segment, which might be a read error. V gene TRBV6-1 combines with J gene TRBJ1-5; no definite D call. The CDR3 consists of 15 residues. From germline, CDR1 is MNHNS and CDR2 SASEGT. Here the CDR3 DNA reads TGTGCCAGCAGCGAAGGACTGATTAAGAATCAGCCCCAGCATTTT. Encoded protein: CASSEGLIKNQPQHF.

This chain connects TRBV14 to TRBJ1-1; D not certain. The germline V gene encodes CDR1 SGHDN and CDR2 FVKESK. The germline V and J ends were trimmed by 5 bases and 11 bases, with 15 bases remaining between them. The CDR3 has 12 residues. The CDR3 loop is CASSKNTGRAFF. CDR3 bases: TGTGCCAGCAGCAAAAATACCGGGAGGGCTTTCTTT.

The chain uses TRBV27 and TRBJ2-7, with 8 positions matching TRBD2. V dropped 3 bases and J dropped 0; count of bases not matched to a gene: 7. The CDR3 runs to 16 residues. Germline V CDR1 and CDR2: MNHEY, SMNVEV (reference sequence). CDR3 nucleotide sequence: TGTGCCAGCAGTTTCCGTCGCGGGGGGTCCTCCTACGAGCAGTACTTC. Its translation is CASSFRRGGSSYEQYF.

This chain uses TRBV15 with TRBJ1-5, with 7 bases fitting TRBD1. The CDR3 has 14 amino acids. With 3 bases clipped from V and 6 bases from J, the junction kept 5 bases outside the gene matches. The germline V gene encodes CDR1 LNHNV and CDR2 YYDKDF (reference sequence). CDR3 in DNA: TGTGCCACCAGCAGCGACAGGGTTGGTCAGCCCCAGCATTTT. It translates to CATSSDRVGQPQHF. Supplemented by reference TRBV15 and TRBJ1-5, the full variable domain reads DAMVIQNPRYQVTQFGKPVTLSCSQTLNHNVMYWYQQKSSQAPKLLFHYYDKDFNNEADTPDNFQSRRPNTSFCFLDIRSPGLGDTAMYLCATSSDRVGQPQHFGDGTRLSIL.

CDR3 region: CASSPRTSGRVEQYV. The CDR3 region has the DNA TGTGCCAGCAGCCCGAGGACTAGCGGGAGGGTCGAGCAGTACGTC. The chain links TRBV11-2 to TRBJ2-7; TRBD2 agrees at 15 bases. CDR1 and CDR2 (germline): SGHAT, FQNNGV. V shed 5 bases, J shed 6 bases, and the junction held 5 bases outside the gene matches. This CDR3 is built from 15 residues.

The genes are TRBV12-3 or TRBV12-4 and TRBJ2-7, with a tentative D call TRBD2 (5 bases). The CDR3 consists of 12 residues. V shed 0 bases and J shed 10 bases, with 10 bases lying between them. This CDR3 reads CASSLAGNKQYV. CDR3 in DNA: TGTGCCAGCAGTTTAGCCGGGAACAAACAGTACGTC.

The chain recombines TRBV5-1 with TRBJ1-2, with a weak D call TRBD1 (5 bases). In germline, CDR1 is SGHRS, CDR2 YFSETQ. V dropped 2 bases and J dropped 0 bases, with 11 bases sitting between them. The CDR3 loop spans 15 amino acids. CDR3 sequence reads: CASSLTGAPNYGYTF. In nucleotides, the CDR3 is TGCGCCAGCAGCTTAACAGGAGCACCTAACTATGGCTACACCTTC.

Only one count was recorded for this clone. The CDR3 DNA sequence: TGTGCCAGCAGCCTGTCCGGGACAATGAACACCGGGGAGCTGTTTTTT. This sequence encodes CASSLSGTMNTGELFF. V usage is TRBV7-3 and J usage is TRBJ2-2; maybe TRBD1 (6 bases). The CDR3 is 16 residues long. Between the trimmed V and J ends, which lost 5 bases and 1 base, there was a span of 14 bases. Germline lookup yields CDR1 SGHTA and CDR2 FQGTGA.

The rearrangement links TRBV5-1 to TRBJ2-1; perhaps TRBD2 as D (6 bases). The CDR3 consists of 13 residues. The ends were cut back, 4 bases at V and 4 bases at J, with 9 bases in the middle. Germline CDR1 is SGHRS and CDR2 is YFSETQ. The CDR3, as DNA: TGCGCCAGCAGCCCGGGACTGTACAATGAGCAGTTCTTC. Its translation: CASSPGLYNEQFF. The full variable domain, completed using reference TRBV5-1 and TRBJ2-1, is KAGVTQTPRYLIKTRGQQVTLSCSPISGHRSVSWYQQTPGQGLQFLFEYFSETQRNKGNFPGRFSGRQFSNSRSEMNVSTLELGDSALYLCASSPGLYNEQFFGPGTRLTVL.

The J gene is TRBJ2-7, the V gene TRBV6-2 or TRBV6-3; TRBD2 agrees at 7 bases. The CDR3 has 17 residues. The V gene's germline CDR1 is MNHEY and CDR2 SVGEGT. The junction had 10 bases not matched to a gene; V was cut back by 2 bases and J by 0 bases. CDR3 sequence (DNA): TGTGCCAGCAGTTACCTACCGGGCGGGAGCAGCTCCTACGAGCAGTACGTC. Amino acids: CASSYLPGGSSSYEQYV.

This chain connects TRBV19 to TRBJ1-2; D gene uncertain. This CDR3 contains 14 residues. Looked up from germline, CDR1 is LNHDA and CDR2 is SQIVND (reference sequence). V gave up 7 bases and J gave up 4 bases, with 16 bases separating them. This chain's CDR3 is CASTLALGFYGYTF. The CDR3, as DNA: TGTGCCAGTACCCTAGCATTGGGGTTCTATGGCTACACCTTC.

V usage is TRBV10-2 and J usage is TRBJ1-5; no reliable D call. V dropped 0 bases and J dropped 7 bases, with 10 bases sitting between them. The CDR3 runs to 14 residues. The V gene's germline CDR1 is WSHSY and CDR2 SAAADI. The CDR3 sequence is CASSESRVRQPQHF. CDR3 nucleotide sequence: TGCGCCAGCAGTGAGTCGCGAGTGAGACAGCCCCAGCATTTT.

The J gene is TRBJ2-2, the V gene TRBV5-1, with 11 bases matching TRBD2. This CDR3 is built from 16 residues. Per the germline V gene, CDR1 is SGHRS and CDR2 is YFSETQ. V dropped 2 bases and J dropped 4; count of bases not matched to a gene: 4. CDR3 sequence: CASSFLSGGATGELFF. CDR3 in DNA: TGCGCCAGCAGCTTCCTTAGCGGGGGGGCCACCGGGGAGCTGTTTTTT.